This record covers a single T cell receptor (beta chain). Its antigen is unknown. These data belong to a study of CD8+CD57+ T cells in acquired aplastic anemia. Study at large: DNA from sorted CD4+ and CD8+ cells averaged roughly 3.2 ug. Regarding the study as a whole: In common between the patients and the controls were some 28 CD8+ CDR3 sequences.

The CDR3 sequence is 13 residues long. Germline CDR1 and CDR2: MGHDK and SYGVNS. V was cut by 4 bases and J by 2 bases, with 8 bases left in between. Profiles of TCR beta VDJ and CDR3 were generated from a genomic DNA template. TCRdb itself ran the reads through MiXCR, one entry per CDR3 protein. The table shows about 40,000 distinct CDR3 sequences, with 60% to 70% occurring only once. All patients picked for sequencing had shown, by flow cytometry, an expansion of CD8+CD57+ cells. The specimen was sorted CD4+, CD8+, or CD8+CD57+ T cells (not recorded which) from PBMCs. The J gene is TRBJ2-5, the V gene TRBV25-1; D gene unclear. This sequence was found in a human donor with aplastic anemia. The CDR3 sequence is CASSAAEQETQYF. The CDR3, as DNA: TGTGCCAGCAGTGCGGCGGAACAAGAGACCCAGTACTTC.